Shown below are 22 T cell receptor beta chains from a single sample sequenced in a study of shared clonotypes between healthy human individuals. The data were produced by immunoSEQ multiplex PCR, yet TCRdb's version contains in-frame clones alone and is incomplete. The sample holds more than 400,000 clones, about 84% seen once. Input material: PBMCs. These receptors were collected from a woman between 40 and 50 years old in good health. Some clones in this sample may be carry-over from other donors' samples.

The chain links TRBV19 to TRBJ2-3; TRBD2 matches at 8 bases. Trimming removed 6 bases from V and 4 bases from J; junction bases left unmatched: 9. This CDR3 has 15 amino acids. Germline CDR1 is LNHDA and CDR2 is SQIVND (reference sequence). The CDR3 loop is CASRESGSNSDTQYF. The CDR3 DNA sequence: TGTGCCAGTAGGGAGAGCGGGAGTAACTCAGATACGCAGTATTTT.

The chain employs TRBV28 and TRBJ2-5, with a tentative D call TRBD1 (6 bases). In germline, CDR1 is MDHEN, CDR2 SYDVKM. V lost 4 bases and J lost 4, with 16 bases in between. This CDR3 comprises 15 residues. The CDR3 sequence is CASSSTKQGGETQYF. The DNA of the CDR3 is TGTGCCAGCAGTTCCACTAAACAGGGTGGAGAGACCCAGTACTTC.

This clone came up many times. Other DNA sequences within the sample encode an identical CDR3. V is TRBV29-1 and J is TRBJ1-2; possibly TRBD1 for D (6 bases). Between the trimmed V and J ends, which lost 6 bases and 8 bases, there was a span of 22 bases. In germline, CDR1 is SQVTM, CDR2 ANQGSEA. The CDR3 contains 14 residues. CDR3 protein: CSVVEGGGGLGYTF. For the CDR3, the DNA is TGCAGCGTGGTTGAAGGCGGGGGCGGTTTGGGCTACACCTTC.

Remarks on this clone: The likely explanation is a read error, given a far larger clone one base away. The sample holds other DNA sequences that translate to the same CDR3. The chain has TRBV6-5 and TRBJ2-5; perhaps TRBD1 as D (6 bases). V lost 2 bases, J lost 5 bases, and 18 bases lay in between. CDR1 and CDR2 from the germline V gene are MNHEY and SVGAGI. The CDR3 spans 16 residues. In DNA form, the CDR3 reads TGTGCCAGCAGTTACACACCCAGGGGTATTTCTGAGACCCAGTACTTC. Protein sequence: CASSYTPRGISETQYF.

This rearrangement joins TRBV7-6 to TRBJ2-5; D is possibly TRBD2 (6 bases). This CDR3 is built from 12 residues. With 5 bases removed from V and 7 bases from J, the gap between germline ends came to 11 bases. CDR1 and CDR2 from the germline V gene are SGHVS and FNYEAQ. Here the CDR3 DNA reads TGTGCCAGCAGCCGGTTCGGGGGGACCCAGTACTTC. This encodes CASSRFGGTQYF.

With respect to this clone: The sample has other DNA sequences that encode this CDR3 too. V and J are TRBV5-1 and TRBJ2-7; 8 bases line up with TRBD1. J gave up 0 bases and V 4 bases, and 6 bases lay outside the gene matches. The germline gives CDR1 SGHRS, CDR2 YFSETQ. There are 15 residues in the CDR3. In nucleotides, the CDR3 is TGCGCCAGCAGCCCAACAGGGGGGAGCTCCTACGAGCAGTACTTC. It translates to CASSPTGGSSYEQYF.

The chain employs TRBV14 and TRBJ1-2; possibly TRBD1 for D (5 bases). The CDR3 runs 13 residues. In germline, CDR1 is SGHDN, CDR2 FVKESK. V was trimmed by 1 base and J by 2 bases, leaving 5 bases between them. In DNA, the CDR3 is TGTGCCAGCAGCCAAGGACAGAACTATGGCTACACCTTC. It translates to CASSQGQNYGYTF.

The chain is built from TRBV2 and TRBJ2-7; a weak D match, TRBD1 (7 bases). The germline V and J ends were trimmed by 7 bases and 5 bases, with 15 bases remaining between them. The length of the CDR3 is 13 residues. Germline V gives CDR1 SNHLY, CDR2 FYNNEI. The chain's CDR3 is CASMTGGGDEQYF. In nucleotides, the CDR3 is TGTGCCAGCATGACCGGAGGGGGCGACGAGCAGTACTTC.

J is TRBJ1-2 and V is TRBV11-2; 9 bases map to TRBD1. Germline loops: CDR1 SGHAT, CDR2 FQNNGV. The CDR3 runs 16 residues. J lost 4 bases, V lost 5 bases, and 11 bases had no gene match. The CDR3 bases are TGTGCCAGCAGCCCCCGCGCAGGGACAGGGCTCTATGGCTACACCTTC. Translation: CASSPRAGTGLYGYTF. Filled out from reference TRBV11-2 and TRBJ1-2, the complete variable domain reads EAGVAQSPRYKIIEKRQSVAFWCNPISGHATLYWYQQILGQGPKLLIQFQNNGVVDDSQLPKDRFSAERLKGVDSTLKIQPAKLEDSAVYLCASSPRAGTGLYGYTFGSGTRLTVV.

The chain couples TRBV2 to TRBJ2-5; 8 bases map to TRBD1. This CDR3 has 15 amino acids. V dropped 4 bases and J dropped 5; count of bases not matched to a gene: 9. Germline-derived CDR1 and CDR2 are SNHLY and FYNNEI. CDR3 sequence reads: CASSVFRGREETQYF. For the CDR3, the DNA is TGTGCCAGCAGTGTTTTCAGGGGGCGAGAGGAGACCCAGTACTTC.

The gene calls are TRBV7-2 and TRBJ2-2; D is undetermined. The length of the CDR3 is 14 residues. The germline V gene encodes CDR1 SGHTA and CDR2 FQGNSA. V was clipped by 5 bases and J by 6 bases, with 13 bases between them. The CDR3 DNA sequence: TGTGCCAGCAGCCGCGACTGGAGTGCCGGGGAGCTGTTTTTT. Translating gives CASSRDWSAGELFF. Variable domain in full (rest from reference TRBV7-2 and TRBJ2-2): GAGVSQSPSNKVTEKGKDVELRCDPISGHTALYWYRQSLGQGLEFLIYFQGNSAPDKSGLPSDRFSAERTGGSVSTLTIQRTQQEDSAVYLCASSRDWSAGELFFGEGSRLTVL.

Turning to this clone: Since a far larger clone is one base different, this is likely a read error. This chain joins TRBV29-1 and TRBJ2-7; possibly TRBD1 or TRBD2 for D (8 bases each). Germline V gene sequence: CDR1 SQVTM, CDR2 ANQGSEA. The CDR3 spans 12 residues. Here the CDR3 DNA reads TGCGGCGGGGGGACAGGCGAACTCGAGCAGTACTTC. Its translation: CGGGTGELEQYF.

In this sample, this clone turned up many times. The chain links TRBV10-3 to TRBJ1-5; a possible D gene is TRBD1 (5 bases). Germline-derived CDR1 and CDR2 are ENHRY and SYGVKD. CDR3 length: 14 residues. Trimming removed 4 bases at V and 11 bases at J, with 18 bases between. The CDR3 nucleotides are TGTGCCATCAGTGCCGGGACGGGCGCGGAGGCCCAGCATTTT. Translating it yields CAISAGTGAEAQHF.

The genes are TRBV19 and TRBJ2-3; D is perhaps TRBD2 (5 bases). Trimming removed 4 bases at V and 4 bases at J, with 6 bases between. The CDR3 is 12 amino acids. Germline CDR1 LNHDA, CDR2 SQIVND (reference sequence). The CDR3 nucleotides are TGTGCCAGTAGTACTAGCCCAGATACGCAGTATTTT. It translates to CASSTSPDTQYF.

As regards this clone: The identical CDR3 is also encoded by other nucleotide sequences in the sample. The chain carries TRBV6-5 and TRBJ2-7; D is tentatively TRBD1 or TRBD2 (7 bases each). Trimming took off 2 bases at V and 4 bases at J, with 12 bases between the two ends. Germline CDR1 is MNHEY and CDR2 is SVGAGI. This CDR3 is 14 amino acids long. Here the CDR3 DNA reads TGTGCCAGCAGTTACGGCAGGGGGGGTTACGAGCAGTACTTC. Protein sequence: CASSYGRGGYEQYF.

The chain has TRBV7-8 and TRBJ2-1; 8 bases map to TRBD1. The V segment lost 6 bases and the J segment 5 bases; nucleotides outside the gene matches: 12. The CDR3 has 16 amino acids. Germline CDR1 reads SGHVS; CDR2 reads FQNEAQ. CDR3: CASRHHRTGMDNEQFF. CDR3 bases: TGTGCCAGCAGACACCACAGGACAGGGATGGACAATGAGCAGTTCTTC.

With respect to this clone: Other DNA sequences of this sample code for an identical CDR3. This rearrangement joins TRBV19 to TRBJ1-1, with D perhaps TRBD1 (5 bases). Germline V CDR1 and CDR2: LNHDA, SQIVND (reference sequence). The CDR3 totals 13 residues. V gave up 2 bases and J gave up 4 bases, with 8 bases separating them. Here the CDR3 reads CASSIQGSTEAFF. DNA for the CDR3: TGTGCCAGTAGTATACAGGGTAGCACTGAAGCTTTCTTT.

As concerns this clone: One base separates it from a far larger clone, so it is likely a read error. This chain joins TRBV6-5 and TRBJ2-7, with 8 bases aligning to TRBD1. Germline CDR1 reads MNHEY; CDR2 reads SVGAGI. The CDR3 runs 13 residues. The CDR3 sequence: CSSSFGQGGEQYF. The CDR3 region has the DNA TGTTCCAGCAGTTTCGGACAGGGTGGCGAGCAGTACTTC.

The V call is TRBV29-1, the J call TRBJ1-1; D is possibly TRBD1 (6 bases). The CDR3 spans 13 residues. Germline CDR1 SQVTM, CDR2 ANQGSEA. Trimming cost V 4 bases and J 2 bases, with 11 bases left between them. This CDR3 reads CSVAPQGNTEAFF. For the CDR3, the DNA is TGCAGCGTTGCCCCACAGGGCAACACTGAAGCTTTCTTT.

This clone appeared a single time. The chain is built from TRBV18 and TRBJ2-3; the D is unclear. Deletions cut 4 bases from V and 4 bases from J, with 9 bases between. The CDR3 contains 13 residues. Germline V gene data show CDR1 as KGHSH and CDR2 as LQKENI. CDR3 in DNA: TGTGCCAGCTCACAGTCTTTGGCAGATACGCAGTATTTT. The encoded protein is CASSQSLADTQYF.

This clone occurred once. Since a far larger clone is one base different, this is likely a read error. The V gene is TRBV7-9, the J gene TRBJ1-1; perhaps TRBD1 as D (5 bases). This CDR3 contains 14 residues. Germline CDR1 reads SEHNR; CDR2 reads FQNEAQ (reference sequence). The CDR3 coding sequence is TGTGCCAGCAGCGTCGACTCTTGGGGGACTGAAGCTTCCTTT. It specifies CASSVDSWGTEASF.

The genes are TRBV10-1 and TRBJ2-3, with TRBD2 identical over 8 bases. The trim removed 5 bases at V and 2 bases at J, leaving 6 bases unmatched. The germline gives CDR1 WNHNN, CDR2 SYGVQD (reference sequence). This CDR3 spans 15 amino acids. The CDR3 nucleotides are TGCGCCAGCAGTTTTGGACTAGCCGACACAGATACGCAGTATTTT. This sequence encodes CASSFGLADTDTQYF.